The rows below give T cell receptor beta chains drawn from one sample of a study of blood T cell repertoires in COVID-19. Profiling relied on immunoSEQ multiplex PCR, and the TCRdb table lists in-frame clones only, not all of them. The repertoire holds around 30,000 clones, with 75% to 80% as singletons. Material: peripheral blood. These receptor sequences come from a human donor in a cohort sampled during active COVID-19. Each CDR3 is given with its conserved first and last residue. D genes are given only for firm matches. Size is omitted from some rows. Given values are once, few, many or a class for expanded clones.

CDR3 protein: CASSLELAGGDTDTQYF
D gene: TRBD2
clone size: -
V gene: TRBV5-1

CDR3 protein: CASSLGHGTVRTDTQYF
D gene: TRBD1
clone size: -
V gene: TRBV5-4

CDR3 protein: CASSFTGTPTYEQYF
D gene: -
clone size: -
V gene: TRBV6-5

CDR3 protein: CASSLARGLTTEQYF
D gene: -
clone size: -
V gene: TRBV7-2

CDR3 protein: CAITKGTSFSDEQFF
D gene: TRBD2
clone size: -
V gene: TRBV10-3

CDR3 protein: CSASSRTSGYEQYF
D gene: TRBD2
clone size: -
V gene: TRBV20-1

CDR3 protein: CASSPLDSNTEAFF
D gene: -
clone size: -
V gene: TRBV18

CDR3 protein: CAWSAPRTGRTSYEQYF
D gene: TRBD1
clone size: -
V gene: TRBV30

CDR3 protein: CASSTPVGYEQYF
D gene: -
clone size: few
V gene: TRBV6-5

CDR3 protein: CSASGQGAHNEQFF
D gene: TRBD1
clone size: -
V gene: TRBV20-1

CDR3 protein: CASSPVTDTQYF
D gene: -
clone size: -
V gene: TRBV6-5

CDR3 protein: CASSLVDTEKLFF
D gene: -
clone size: once
V gene: TRBV28

CDR3 protein: CASSARDRDGNTIYF
D gene: TRBD1
clone size: -
V gene: TRBV3-1/TRBV3-2

CDR3 protein: CASIGVGGNTGELFF
D gene: -
clone size: -
V gene: TRBV19

CDR3 protein: CATSDLGQTDTQYF
D gene: TRBD1
clone size: -
V gene: TRBV24-1

CDR3 protein: CASSFGQGWGQSGDGYTF
D gene: -
clone size: -
V gene: TRBV5-4

CDR3 protein: CASSPNSRETQYF
D gene: -
clone size: -
V gene: TRBV11-2